A single TCR beta chain is shown here with its context. Clones were sequenced by immunoSEQ multiplex PCR, and TCRdb holds only the in-frame ones, with some missing. The repertoire holds about 80,000 clones, with nearly 99% as singletons. This sample is part of a study of technical replicates of blood from a few donors. CDR3 length: 15 residues. CDR1 LGHNT and CDR2 FRNRAP come from the germline V gene. Trimming removed 3 bases from V and 2 bases from J, with 12 bases in between. This sequence originates from a human donor in good health. Material for sequencing was T cells isolated from PBMCs. The gene calls are TRBV12-5 and TRBJ2-3; a possible D gene is TRBD1 (6 bases). CDR3 sequence (DNA): TGTGCTAGTGGTTTAGGCAGGGGAGACACAGATACGCAGTATTTT. This sequence encodes CASGLGRGDTDTQYF. Full variable domain (missing parts from reference TRBV12-5 and TRBJ2-3): DARVTQTPRHKVTEMGQEVTMRCQPILGHNTVFWYRQTMMQGLELLAYFRNRAPLDDSGMPKDRFSAEMPDATLATLKIQPSEPRDSAVYFCASGLGRGDTDTQYFGPGTRLTVL.